This entry describes one TCR beta chain. This sample was taken from a study of glioma-infiltrating T cells after dendritic cell vaccination. As for the study in general: Dendritic cell vaccination trial patients had either newly diagnosed or recurrent glioblastoma.

Germline CDR1 and CDR2: GTSNPN and SVGIG (reference sequence). The germline V and J ends were trimmed by 3 bases and 3 bases, with 15 bases remaining between them. The CDR3 is 15 residues long. The protocol was immunoSEQ multiplex PCR, while the TCRdb copy is restricted to in-frame clones and leaves out a portion. The repertoire holds around 97,000 clones, with 80% to 90% as singletons. The J gene is TRBJ1-3, the V gene TRBV30; tentatively, D is TRBD1 (5 bases). The receptor comes from a human donor with glioblastoma. This specimen consisted of blood, obtained before dendritic cell vaccination. CDR3 amino acids: CAWRALGGYGNTIYF. CDR3 nucleotide sequence: TGTGCCTGGAGGGCCCTTGGGGGGTATGGAAACACCATATATTTT.